This T cell receptor (beta chain) comes out of a study of blood T cell repertoires in COVID-19. Across the study: COVID-19 samples from acute and convalescent phases originated in the United States, Italy and Spain. The analysed material was cDNA or gDNA that came from T cells, B-cell-depleted T cells, or PBMCs.

Trimming removed 1 base from V and 4 bases from J, with 16 bases in between. The CDR3 is made up of 16 amino acids. Germline V lookup: CDR1 SEHNR, CDR2 FQNEAQ (reference sequence). As processed by the authors: How many nucleated cells were present was estimated from reference gene primer amplification. The repertoire was sequenced with immunoSEQ multiplex PCR; TCRdb's copy has only in-frame clones and lacks some. That table is the source of V, J and clone size, and D and trimming were worked out from the DNA. The top ten hold under 4% of the sample, which has 250,000 or so clones, roughly nine tenths seen once.

The sequenced sample consisted of peripheral blood. The TCR was taken from a man younger than 35 with active or convalescent COVID-19. This sequence joins TRBV7-9 and TRBJ1-2; D unclear. This chain's CDR3 is CASSLVLNSRTYGYTF. DNA of the CDR3: TGTGCCAGCAGCTTAGTCTTAAACAGCAGAACCTATGGCTACACCTTC. Using reference TRBV7-9 and TRBJ1-2 for the parts outside the CDR3, the full variable domain is DTGVSQNPRHKITKRGQNVTFRCDPISEHNRLYWYRQTLGQGPEFLTYFQNEAQLEKSRLLSDRFSAERPKGSFSTLEIQRTEQGDSAMYLCASSLVLNSRTYGYTFGSGTRLTVV.